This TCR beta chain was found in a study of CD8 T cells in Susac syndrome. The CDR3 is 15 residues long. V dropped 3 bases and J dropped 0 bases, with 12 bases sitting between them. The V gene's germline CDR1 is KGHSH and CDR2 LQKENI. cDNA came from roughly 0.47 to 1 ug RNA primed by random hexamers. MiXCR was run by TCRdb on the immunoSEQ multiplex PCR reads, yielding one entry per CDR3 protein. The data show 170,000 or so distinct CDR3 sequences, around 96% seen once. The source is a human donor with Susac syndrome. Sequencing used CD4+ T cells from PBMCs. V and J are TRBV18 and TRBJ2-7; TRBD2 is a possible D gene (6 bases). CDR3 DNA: TGTGCCAGCTCACCGGGACTGTCGAGCTCCTACGAGCAGTACTTC. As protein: CASSPGLSSSYEQYF.